This TCR beta chain was recovered during a study of response to subunit inactivated influenza vaccine. Germline CDR1 DFQATT, CDR2 SNEGSKA (reference sequence). There are 14 residues in the CDR3. V gave up 2 bases and J gave up 6 bases; unmatched junction bases: 6. General study points: New T cells are recruited in small numbers by each seasonal influenza vaccination, according to the authors' suggestion.

This clonotype has more than one count but fewer than ten. Its antigen remains unidentified. TCRdb ran MiXCR on the RT-PCR reads and lists one entry per CDR3 protein. Of more than 450,000 distinct CDR3 sequences listed, 6.5% to 8% were seen once; the top ten hold around 13%. The receptor was derived from a man between 50 and 70 years old who received an inactivated influenza vaccine. The chain recombines TRBV20-1 with TRBJ2-2, with 7 bases lining up with TRBD2. The input for sequencing was PBMCs from blood, taken around 25 months after vaccination. Written as DNA, the CDR3 is TGCAGTGCTAGAACCGGGGGGATACCCGGGGAGCTGTTTTTT. This translates into CSARTGGIPGELFF.